This entry concerns a single T cell receptor (beta chain). Germline CDR1 is MNHEY and CDR2 is SVGAGI. CDR3 length: 13 amino acids. Trimming took 2 bases from V and 3 from J, leaving 8 bases between them. The data belong to a study of blood T cells in healthy people across ages. Sample-barcoded 5' priming and a J-beta primer mix drove a second PCR of about 6 to 11 cycles. Each CDR3 protein is one row after TCRdb ran MiXCR on the 5' RACE reads. The data hold approximately 760,000 distinct CDR3 sequences, with just under 25% observed a single time. These data were likewise used in another study, on T cells of mothers and their children. As reported in that work: Each donor was one of three healthy Caucasian mothers or one of their six children.

The clonotype was recovered from a boy aged 5-17 years in good health. Sequenced: blood. The V call is TRBV6-5, the J call TRBJ2-7; possibly TRBD2 for D (5 bases). The CDR3 DNA follows: TGTGCCAGCAGTTACAGGACTTACTACGAGCAGTACTTC. It codes for CASSYRTYYEQYF.